This section outlines one T cell receptor beta chain sequence together with its context. Its antigen is unknown. These data come from a study of PD-1 blockade in mismatch repair-deficient tumors. The CDR3 runs 14 residues. CDR1 and CDR2 (germline): SGHRS, YFSETQ. Between the trimmed V and J ends, which lost 2 bases and 4 bases, there was a span of 10 bases. The study's findings and limits: Rapid post-treatment expansion, then contraction, generally preceding radiologic response, marked tumor-resident clones.

Measured with immunoSEQ multiplex PCR; TCRdb has only the in-frame clones, and not every one. The repertoire holds tens of thousands of clones, with 80% to 90% as singletons. The genes are TRBV5-1 and TRBJ1-3; D unresolved. The receptor's source is an adult with mismatch repair-deficient cancer. Sequenced material: peripheral blood, taken 44 weeks after starting pembrolizumab. CDR3 protein: CASSFSTEGNTIYF. The CDR3 region has the DNA TGCGCCAGCAGCTTTTCGACCGAAGGAAACACCATATATTTT. The full variable domain, rest sourced from reference TRBV5-1 and TRBJ1-3, is KAGVTQTPRYLIKTRGQQVTLSCSPISGHRSVSWYQQTPGQGLQFLFEYFSETQRNKGNFPGRFSGRQFSNSRSEMNVSTLELGDSALYLCASSFSTEGNTIYFGEGSWLTVV.